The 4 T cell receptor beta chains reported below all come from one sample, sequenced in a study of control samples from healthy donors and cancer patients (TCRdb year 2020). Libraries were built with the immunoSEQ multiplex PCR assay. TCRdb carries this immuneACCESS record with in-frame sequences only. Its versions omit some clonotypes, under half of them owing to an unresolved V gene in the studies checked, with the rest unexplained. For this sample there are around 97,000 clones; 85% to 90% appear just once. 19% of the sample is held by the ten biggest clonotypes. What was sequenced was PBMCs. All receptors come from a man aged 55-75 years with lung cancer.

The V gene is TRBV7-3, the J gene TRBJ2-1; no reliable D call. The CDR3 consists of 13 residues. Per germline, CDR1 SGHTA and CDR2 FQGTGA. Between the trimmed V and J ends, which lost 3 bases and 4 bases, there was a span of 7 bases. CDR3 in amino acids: CASSFNPYNEQFF. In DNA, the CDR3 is TGTGCCAGCAGCTTCAACCCGTACAATGAGCAGTTCTTC.

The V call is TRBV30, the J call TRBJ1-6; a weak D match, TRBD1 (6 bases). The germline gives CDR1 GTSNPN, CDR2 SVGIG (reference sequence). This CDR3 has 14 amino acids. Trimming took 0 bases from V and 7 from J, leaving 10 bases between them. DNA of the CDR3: TGTGCCTGGAGTGTAGGGGGAGCCAATTCACCCCTCCACTTT. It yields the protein CAWSVGGANSPLHF.

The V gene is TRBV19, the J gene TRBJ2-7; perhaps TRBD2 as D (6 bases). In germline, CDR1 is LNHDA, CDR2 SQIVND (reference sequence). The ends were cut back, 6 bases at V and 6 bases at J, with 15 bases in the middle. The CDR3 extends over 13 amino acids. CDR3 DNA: TGTGCCAGTAGGCGGGGAGGTAAACTCGAGCAGTACTTC. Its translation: CASRRGGKLEQYF.

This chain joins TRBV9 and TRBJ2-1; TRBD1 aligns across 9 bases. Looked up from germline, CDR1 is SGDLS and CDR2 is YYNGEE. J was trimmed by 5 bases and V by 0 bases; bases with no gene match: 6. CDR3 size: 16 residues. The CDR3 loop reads CASSVVSGQGNNEQFF. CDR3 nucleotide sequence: TGTGCCAGCAGCGTAGTATCGGGACAGGGTAACAATGAGCAGTTCTTC.